The sequence of this TCR beta chain was determined in a study of spatial heterogeneity in lung cancer. CDR3 length equals 12 residues. Trimming took 1 base from V and 5 from J, leaving 8 bases between them. CDR1 and CDR2 from the germline V gene are SQVTM and ANQGSEA. TCRdb processed the 5' RACE reads anew with MiXCR; each CDR3 protein has one entry. The sample records roughly 70,000 distinct CDR3 sequences, about an eighth being singletons. This sample's time point: sample taken at primary tumor resection. Whole RNA was taken from tumor, nontumor lung or frozen PBMC; it was then sequenced unsorted. This clonotype was counted between two and nine times.

The origin of this receptor is a male donor with early-stage non-small cell lung cancer. The chain employs TRBV29-1 and TRBJ2-5, with no clear D. This material consisted of PBMCs, taken at surgery. The CDR3, as DNA: TGCAGCGTTGAAGGTCCGTCGGAGACCCAGTACTTC. This translates into CSVEGPSETQYF. Supplemented by reference TRBV29-1 and TRBJ2-5, the full variable domain reads SAVISQKPSRDICQRGTSLTIQCQVDSQVTMMFWYRQQPGQSLTLIATANQGSEATYESGFVIDKFPISRPNLTFSTLTVSNMSPEDSSIYLCSVEGPSETQYFGPGTRLLVL.